The entry below gives a single T cell receptor (beta chain) sequence along with its context. The data were taken from a study of T cell responses to AZD1222 COVID-19 vaccine. Sequencing was performed with immunoSEQ multiplex PCR; in TCRdb, only in-frame clones are kept and a portion is missing. The table includes about 150,000 clones, 93% detected once. Between the trimmed V and J ends, which lost 3 bases and 3 bases, there was a span of 14 bases. Germline CDR1 KGHSH, CDR2 LQKENI. The length of the CDR3 is 15 residues. The gene calls are TRBV18 and TRBJ1-2, with D tentatively TRBD1 (5 bases). The sequence was obtained from an adult in good health. This specimen consisted of peripheral blood, obtained on day 0 of AZD1222 vaccination. The CDR3 is CASSPPGRDHYGYTF. The DNA of the CDR3 is TGTGCCAGCTCACCGCCGGGCAGGGACCACTATGGCTACACCTTC.